These T cell receptor beta chains were read from a single sample in a study of blood T cell repertoires in COVID-19. Some clones are missing from TCRdb's copy, which holds only in-frame ones; the method was immunoSEQ multiplex PCR. The data contain some 530,000 clones, over 75% of them singletons. The sequenced material came from peripheral blood. These receptor sequences come from a human donor in a cohort sampled during active COVID-19. The CDR3 runs from the conserved cysteine through the conserved F or W. The order of the fields is CDR3 protein, V gene, clone size, J gene. Size tells how often a clone was seen (once, few, many) or the class of an expanded clone, and some rows leave it out.

cdr3_aa: CASSLPATGRNYGYTF; v_call: TRBV5-1; clone_size: -; j_call: TRBJ1-2
cdr3_aa: CASRRRESTDTQYF; v_call: TRBV7-3; clone_size: few; j_call: TRBJ2-3
cdr3_aa: CASSPTGGVEDEQYF; v_call: TRBV5-1; clone_size: -; j_call: TRBJ2-7
cdr3_aa: CASSLFVTGSTEAFF; v_call: TRBV18; clone_size: -; j_call: TRBJ1-1
cdr3_aa: CASSQEESGSPRNIQYF; v_call: TRBV4-2; clone_size: -; j_call: TRBJ2-4
cdr3_aa: CASSRRTEGMGGYTF; v_call: TRBV3-1/TRBV3-2; clone_size: -; j_call: TRBJ1-2
cdr3_aa: CASSRREKTETQYF; v_call: TRBV4-3; clone_size: -; j_call: TRBJ2-5
cdr3_aa: CASSLRRGQGYNQPQHF; v_call: TRBV6-2/TRBV6-3; clone_size: -; j_call: TRBJ1-5
cdr3_aa: CAISEGQRGNNEQFF; v_call: TRBV10-3; clone_size: -; j_call: TRBJ2-1
cdr3_aa: CASSLSGSSYNEQFF; v_call: TRBV7-6; clone_size: -; j_call: TRBJ2-1
cdr3_aa: CASSEGGRTEAFF; v_call: TRBV2; clone_size: -; j_call: TRBJ1-1
cdr3_aa: CASSLGGRDEQYF; v_call: TRBV7-2; clone_size: -; j_call: TRBJ2-7
cdr3_aa: CASSPQTGGGSYEQYF; v_call: TRBV4-2; clone_size: -; j_call: TRBJ2-7
cdr3_aa: CASSQRGTGNEQYF; v_call: TRBV3-1/TRBV3-2; clone_size: -; j_call: TRBJ2-7
cdr3_aa: CASSITTGGQPQHF; v_call: TRBV19; clone_size: once; j_call: TRBJ1-5
cdr3_aa: CASSGALSSYEQYF; v_call: TRBV9; clone_size: -; j_call: TRBJ2-7
cdr3_aa: CASSVGTGGLFYGYTF; v_call: TRBV19; clone_size: -; j_call: TRBJ1-2
cdr3_aa: CASSLDGTYEQYF; v_call: TRBV11-2; clone_size: -; j_call: TRBJ2-7
cdr3_aa: CASSTATGTKSNSPLHF; v_call: TRBV19; clone_size: once; j_call: TRBJ1-6
cdr3_aa: CASSLRPGLAGAGPDYEQYF; v_call: TRBV5-1; clone_size: -; j_call: TRBJ2-7
cdr3_aa: CASTSEDEQFF; v_call: TRBV12-3/TRBV12-4; clone_size: -; j_call: TRBJ2-1
cdr3_aa: CASSEHRGLTNEKLFF; v_call: TRBV6-1; clone_size: -; j_call: TRBJ1-4
cdr3_aa: CASSLQDANYGYTF; v_call: TRBV5-1; clone_size: -; j_call: TRBJ1-2
cdr3_aa: CASSRGLSYEQYF; v_call: TRBV4-2; clone_size: -; j_call: TRBJ2-7
cdr3_aa: CACYSSLSSAISIKPSTDTQYF; v_call: TRBV30; clone_size: once; j_call: TRBJ2-3